This T cell receptor (beta chain) is drawn from a study of shared clonotypes between healthy human individuals. In this sample, this clone turned up once. Some clones are missing from TCRdb's copy, which holds only in-frame ones; the method was immunoSEQ multiplex PCR. Of around 2,000,000 clones listed, approximately 94% are singletons. V trimming: 1 base; J trimming: 6 bases; junction bases outside the gene matches: 4. This CDR3 comprises 14 residues. Naive CD8 populations comprised CD45RO-negative cells positively selected for CCR7, excluding terminally differentiated effector memory CD45RA+ cells.

The rearrangement joins TRBV5-3 to TRBJ1-5; 7 nucleotides agree with TRBD1. TRBV5-3 is given ORF status, its function remaining uncertain. This clonotype was obtained from a young man in good health. Specimen: naive CD8+ T cells sorted from blood. This chain's CDR3 is CARSLLTGSQPQHF. CDR3 coding DNA: TGTGCCAGAAGCTTGTTGACAGGGAGTCAGCCCCAGCATTTT.